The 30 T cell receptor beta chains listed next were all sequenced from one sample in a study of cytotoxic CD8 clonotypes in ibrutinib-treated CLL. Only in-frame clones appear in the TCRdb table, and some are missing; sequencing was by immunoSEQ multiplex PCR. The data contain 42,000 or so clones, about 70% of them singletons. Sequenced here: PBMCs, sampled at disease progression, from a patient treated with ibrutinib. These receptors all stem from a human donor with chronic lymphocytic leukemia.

The CDR3 loop reads CASSQEGLGLAGPYNEQFF. The CDR3 nucleotides read TGCGCCAGCAGCCAAGAGGGTTTGGGACTAGCGGGGCCCTACAATGAGCAGTTCTTC. The chain recombines TRBV4-1 with TRBJ2-1; the match to TRBD2 covers 13 bases. This CDR3 is built from 19 residues. The V and J ends lost 0 bases and 2 bases, in that order; junction bases with no gene match: 7. Germline CDR1 and CDR2: MGHRA and YSYEKL.

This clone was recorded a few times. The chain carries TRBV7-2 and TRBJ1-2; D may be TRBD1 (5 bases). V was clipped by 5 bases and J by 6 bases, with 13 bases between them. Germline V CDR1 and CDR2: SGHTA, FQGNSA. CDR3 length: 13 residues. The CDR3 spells CASSMTGLDGYTF. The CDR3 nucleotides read TGTGCCAGCAGCATGACGGGACTGGATGGCTACACCTTC.

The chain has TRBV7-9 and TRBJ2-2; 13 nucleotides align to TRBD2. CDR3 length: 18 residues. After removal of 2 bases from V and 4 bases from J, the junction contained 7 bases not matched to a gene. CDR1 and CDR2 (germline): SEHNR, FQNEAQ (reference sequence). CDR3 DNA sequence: TGTGCCAGCAGCTTACGGACTAGCGGGAGAGCGGGCACCGGGGAGCTGTTTTTT. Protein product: CASSLRTSGRAGTGELFF.

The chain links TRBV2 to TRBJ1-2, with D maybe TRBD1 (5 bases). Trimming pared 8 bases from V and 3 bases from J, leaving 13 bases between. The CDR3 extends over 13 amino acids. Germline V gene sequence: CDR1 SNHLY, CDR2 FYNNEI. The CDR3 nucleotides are TGTGCCAGCGGTCTCGGGGGATACTATGGCTACACCTTC. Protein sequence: CASGLGGYYGYTF.

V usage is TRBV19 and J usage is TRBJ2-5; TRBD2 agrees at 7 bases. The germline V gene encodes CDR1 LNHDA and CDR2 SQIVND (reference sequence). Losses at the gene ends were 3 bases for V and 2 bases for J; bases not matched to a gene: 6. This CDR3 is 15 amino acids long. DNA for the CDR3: TGTGCCAGTAGTATTGGAGCGGGGTGGCAAGAGACCCAGTACTTC. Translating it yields CASSIGAGWQETQYF.

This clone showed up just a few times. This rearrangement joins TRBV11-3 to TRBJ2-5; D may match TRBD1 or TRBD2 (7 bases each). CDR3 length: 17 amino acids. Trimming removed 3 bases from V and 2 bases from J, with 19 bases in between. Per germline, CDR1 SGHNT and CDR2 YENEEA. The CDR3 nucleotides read TGTGCCAGCAGCTTCAGGGGGACTAAGCGGGATCAAGAGACCCAGTACTTC. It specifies CASSFRGTKRDQETQYF. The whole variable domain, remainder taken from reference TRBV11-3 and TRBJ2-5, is EAGVVQSPRYKIIEKKQPVAFWCNPISGHNTLYWYLQNLGQGPELLIRYENEEAVDDSQLPKDRFSAERLKGVDSTLKIQPAELGDSAVYLCASSFRGTKRDQETQYFGPGTRLLVL.

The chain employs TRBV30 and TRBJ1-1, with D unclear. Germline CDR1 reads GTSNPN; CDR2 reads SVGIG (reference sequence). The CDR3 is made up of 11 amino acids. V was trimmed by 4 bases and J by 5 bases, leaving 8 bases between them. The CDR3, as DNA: TGTGCCTGGATCCTGGGGACTGAAGCTTTCTTT. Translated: CAWILGTEAFF.

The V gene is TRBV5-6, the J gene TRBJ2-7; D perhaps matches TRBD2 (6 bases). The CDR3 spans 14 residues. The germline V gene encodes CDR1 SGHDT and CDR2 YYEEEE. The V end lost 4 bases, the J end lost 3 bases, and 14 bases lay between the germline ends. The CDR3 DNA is TGTGCCAGCAGCGAGCCGGGACTCCTCTACGAGCAGTACTTC. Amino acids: CASSEPGLLYEQYF. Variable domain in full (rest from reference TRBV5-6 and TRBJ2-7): DAGVTQSPTHLIKTRGQQVTLRCSPKSGHDTVSWYQQALGQGPQFIFQYYEEEERQRGNFPDRFSGHQFPNYSSELNVNALLLGDSALYLCASSEPGLLYEQYFGPGTRLTVT.

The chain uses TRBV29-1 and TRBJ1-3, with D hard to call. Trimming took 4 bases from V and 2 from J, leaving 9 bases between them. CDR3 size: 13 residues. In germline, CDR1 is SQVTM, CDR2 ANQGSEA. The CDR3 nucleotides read TGCAGCGTTGTAGTATTTACTGGAAACACCATATATTTT. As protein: CSVVVFTGNTIYF.

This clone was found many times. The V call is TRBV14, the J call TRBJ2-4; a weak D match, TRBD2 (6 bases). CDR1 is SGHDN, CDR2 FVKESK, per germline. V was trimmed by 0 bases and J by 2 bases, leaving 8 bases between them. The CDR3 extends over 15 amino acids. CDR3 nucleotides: TGTGCCAGCAGCCAAGATAGCGGATCCAAAAACATTCAGTACTTC. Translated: CASSQDSGSKNIQYF.

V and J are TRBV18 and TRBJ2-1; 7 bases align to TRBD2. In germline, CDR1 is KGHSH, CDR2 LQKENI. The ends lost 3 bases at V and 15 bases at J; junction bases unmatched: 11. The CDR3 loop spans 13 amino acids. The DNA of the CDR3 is TGTGCCAGCTCACCCTGGTCGCGGGAGATCGGGTTCTTC. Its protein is CASSPWSREIGFF.

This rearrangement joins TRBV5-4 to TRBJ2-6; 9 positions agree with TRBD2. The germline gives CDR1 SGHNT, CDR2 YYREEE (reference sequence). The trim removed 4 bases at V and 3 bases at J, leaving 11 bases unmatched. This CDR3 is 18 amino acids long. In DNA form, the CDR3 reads TGTGCCAGCAGCCGTTCCGGGCTAGCGGGATATGGGGCCAACGTCCTGACTTTC. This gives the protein CASSRSGLAGYGANVLTF.

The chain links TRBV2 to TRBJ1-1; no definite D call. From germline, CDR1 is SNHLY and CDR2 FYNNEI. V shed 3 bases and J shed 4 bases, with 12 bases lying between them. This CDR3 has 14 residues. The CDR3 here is CASSEGYMGTEAFF. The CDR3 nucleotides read TGTGCCAGCAGTGAGGGTTACATGGGCACTGAAGCTTTCTTT.

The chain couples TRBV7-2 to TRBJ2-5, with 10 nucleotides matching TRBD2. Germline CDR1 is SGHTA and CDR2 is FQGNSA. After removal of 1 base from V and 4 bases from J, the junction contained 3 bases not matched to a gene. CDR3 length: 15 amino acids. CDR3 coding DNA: TGTGCCAGCAGCTTAGGTCTAGCGGGAGCAGAGACCCAGTACTTC. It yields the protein CASSLGLAGAETQYF. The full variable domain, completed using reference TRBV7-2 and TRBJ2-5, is GAGVSQSPSNKVTEKGKDVELRCDPISGHTALYWYRQSLGQGLEFLIYFQGNSAPDKSGLPSDRFSAERTGGSVSTLTIQRTQQEDSAVYLCASSLGLAGAETQYFGPGTRLLVL.

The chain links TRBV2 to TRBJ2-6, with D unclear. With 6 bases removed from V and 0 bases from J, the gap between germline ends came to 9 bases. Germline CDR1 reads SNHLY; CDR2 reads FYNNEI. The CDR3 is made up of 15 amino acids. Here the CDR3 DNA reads TGTGCCAGCAGCGAATACCCCTCTGGGGCCAACGTCCTGACTTTC. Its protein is CASSEYPSGANVLTF.

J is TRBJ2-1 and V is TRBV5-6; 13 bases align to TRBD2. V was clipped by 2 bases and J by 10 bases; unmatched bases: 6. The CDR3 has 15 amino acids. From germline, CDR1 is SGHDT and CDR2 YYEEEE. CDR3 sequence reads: CASSLRGLAGREQFF. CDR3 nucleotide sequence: TGTGCCAGCAGCTTAAGGGGACTAGCGGGGCGAGAGCAGTTCTTC.

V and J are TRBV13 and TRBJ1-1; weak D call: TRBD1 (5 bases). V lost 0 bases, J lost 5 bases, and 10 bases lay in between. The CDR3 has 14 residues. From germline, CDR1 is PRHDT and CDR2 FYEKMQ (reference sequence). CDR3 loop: CASSLGLGDTEAFF. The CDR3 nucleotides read TGTGCCAGCAGCTTAGGCCTAGGGGATACTGAAGCTTTCTTT.

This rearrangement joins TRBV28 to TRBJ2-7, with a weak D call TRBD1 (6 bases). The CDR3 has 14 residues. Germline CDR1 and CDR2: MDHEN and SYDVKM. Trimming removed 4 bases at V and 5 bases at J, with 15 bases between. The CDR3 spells CASSWTAIDHEQYF. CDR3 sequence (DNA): TGTGCCAGCAGTTGGACAGCGATAGACCACGAGCAGTACTTC.

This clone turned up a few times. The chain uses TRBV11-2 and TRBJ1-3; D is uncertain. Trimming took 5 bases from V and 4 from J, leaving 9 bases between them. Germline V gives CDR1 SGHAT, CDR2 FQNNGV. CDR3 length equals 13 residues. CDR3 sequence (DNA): TGTGCCAGCAGCGTACCGTGGGGAAACACCATATATTTT. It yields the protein CASSVPWGNTIYF. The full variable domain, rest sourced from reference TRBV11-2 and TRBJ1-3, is EAGVAQSPRYKIIEKRQSVAFWCNPISGHATLYWYQQILGQGPKLLIQFQNNGVVDDSQLPKDRFSAERLKGVDSTLKIQPAKLEDSAVYLCASSVPWGNTIYFGEGSWLTVV.

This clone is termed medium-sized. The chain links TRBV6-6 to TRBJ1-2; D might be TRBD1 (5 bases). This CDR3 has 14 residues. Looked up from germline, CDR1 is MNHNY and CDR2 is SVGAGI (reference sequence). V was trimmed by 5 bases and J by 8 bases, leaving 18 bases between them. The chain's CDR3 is CASSPFGGTVGYTF. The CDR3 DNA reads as TGTGCCAGCAGTCCCTTTGGGGGGACGGTCGGCTACACCTTC.

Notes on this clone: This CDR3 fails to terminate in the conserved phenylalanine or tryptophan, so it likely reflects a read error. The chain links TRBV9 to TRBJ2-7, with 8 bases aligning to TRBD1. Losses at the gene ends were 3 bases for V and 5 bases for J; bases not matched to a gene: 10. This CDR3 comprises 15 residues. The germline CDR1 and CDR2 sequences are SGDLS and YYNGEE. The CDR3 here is CASSEEDRDRDEQYL. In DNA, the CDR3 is TGTGCCAGCAGCGAAGAGGACAGGGATCGCGACGAGCAGTACCTC.

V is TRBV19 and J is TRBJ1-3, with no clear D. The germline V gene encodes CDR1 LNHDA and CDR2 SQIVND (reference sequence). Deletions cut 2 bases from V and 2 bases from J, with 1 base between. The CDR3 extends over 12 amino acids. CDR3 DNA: TGTGCCAGTAGTATAACTGGAAACACCATATATTTT. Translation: CASSITGNTIYF.

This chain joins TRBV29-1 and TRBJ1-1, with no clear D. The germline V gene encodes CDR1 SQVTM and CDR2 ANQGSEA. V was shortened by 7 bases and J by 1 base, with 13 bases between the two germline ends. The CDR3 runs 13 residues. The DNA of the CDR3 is TGCAGCGCAACCACACGGGGGAACACTGAAGCTTTCTTT. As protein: CSATTRGNTEAFF. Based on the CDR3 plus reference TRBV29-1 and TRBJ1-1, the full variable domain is SAVISQKPSRDICQRGTSLTIQCQVDSQVTMMFWYRQQPGQSLTLIATANQGSEATYESGFVIDKFPISRPNLTFSTLTVSNMSPEDSSIYLCSATTRGNTEAFFGQGTRLTVV.

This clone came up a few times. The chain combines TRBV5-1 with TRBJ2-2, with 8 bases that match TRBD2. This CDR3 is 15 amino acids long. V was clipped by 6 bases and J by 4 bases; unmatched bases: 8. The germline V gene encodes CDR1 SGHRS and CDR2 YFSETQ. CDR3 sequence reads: CASTLREGPTGELFF. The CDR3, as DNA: TGCGCCAGCACGCTACGGGAGGGCCCCACCGGGGAGCTGTTTTTT.

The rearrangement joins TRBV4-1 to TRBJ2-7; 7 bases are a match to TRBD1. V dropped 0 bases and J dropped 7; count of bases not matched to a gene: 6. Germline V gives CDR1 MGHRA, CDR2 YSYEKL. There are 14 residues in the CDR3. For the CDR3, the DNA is TGCGCCAGCAGCCAAGAACAGGGGTTAAGGGAGCAGTACTTC. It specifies CASSQEQGLREQYF.

The CDR3 region has the DNA TGTGCCAGCAGCTTATGGGGATTGGGAAATCAGCCCCAGCATTTT. It is translated as CASSLWGLGNQPQHF. V is TRBV7-2 and J is TRBJ1-5; D is ambiguous. Germline V gene sequence: CDR1 SGHTA, CDR2 FQGNSA. This CDR3 region has 15 residues. V was clipped by 2 bases and J by 4 bases, with 12 bases between them.

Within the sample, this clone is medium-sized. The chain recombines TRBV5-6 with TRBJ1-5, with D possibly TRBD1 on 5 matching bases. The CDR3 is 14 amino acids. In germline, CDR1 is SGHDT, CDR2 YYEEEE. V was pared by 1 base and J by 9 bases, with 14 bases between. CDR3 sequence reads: CASSLSGTLAPQHF. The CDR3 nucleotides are TGTGCCAGCAGCTTGTCAGGGACCCTCGCGCCCCAGCATTTT.

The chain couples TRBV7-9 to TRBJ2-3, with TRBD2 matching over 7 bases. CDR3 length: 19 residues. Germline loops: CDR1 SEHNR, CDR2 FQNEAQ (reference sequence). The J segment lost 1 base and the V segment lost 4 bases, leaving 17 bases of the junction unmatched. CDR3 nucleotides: TGTGCCAGCAGCTACGCTTTAGGACTAGTGACCCAGGGCACAGATACGCAGTATTTT. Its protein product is CASSYALGLVTQGTDTQYF. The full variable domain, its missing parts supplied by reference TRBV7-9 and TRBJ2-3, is DTGVSQNPRHKITKRGQNVTFRCDPISEHNRLYWYRQTLGQGPEFLTYFQNEAQLEKSRLLSDRFSAERPKGSFSTLEIQRTEQGDSAMYLCASSYALGLVTQGTDTQYFGPGTRLTVL.

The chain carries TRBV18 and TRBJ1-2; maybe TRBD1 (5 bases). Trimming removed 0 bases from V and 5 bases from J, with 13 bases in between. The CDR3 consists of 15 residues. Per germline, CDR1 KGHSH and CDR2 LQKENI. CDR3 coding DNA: TGTGCCAGCTCACCACCGGGGGTAGGACTTTATGGCTACACCTTC. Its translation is CASSPPGVGLYGYTF.

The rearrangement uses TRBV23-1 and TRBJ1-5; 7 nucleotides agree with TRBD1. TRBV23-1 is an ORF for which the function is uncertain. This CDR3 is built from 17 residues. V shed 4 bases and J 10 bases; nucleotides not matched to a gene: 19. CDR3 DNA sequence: TGCGCCAGCAGTCCAATGGGGGACAGAGGCCTCCGTCGACCCCAGCATTTT. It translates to CASSPMGDRGLRRPQHF.